This TCR beta chain derives from a study of T cell responses to AZD1222 COVID-19 vaccine. General study findings and limits: Samples come after the peak T cell response, not at day 14.

The CDR3 extends over 14 amino acids. Per germline, CDR1 LNHDA and CDR2 SQIVND (reference sequence). The J segment lost 6 bases and the V segment lost 7 bases, leaving 6 bases of the junction unmatched. To note about this clone: Antigen specificity is unknown.

Clones were sequenced by immunoSEQ multiplex PCR, and TCRdb holds only the in-frame ones, with some missing. The sample contains under 150,000 clones, 88% of which appear only once. The origin of this receptor is an adult who received the AZD1222 COVID-19 vaccine. The chain combines TRBV19 with TRBJ2-2; 9 bases match TRBD1. The input for sequencing was peripheral blood, taken 28 days after the second AZD1222 dose. CDR3 region: CASIRDRDSGELFF. Written as DNA, the CDR3 is TGTGCCAGTATCCGGGACAGGGATTCCGGGGAGCTGTTTTTT.